Each of the 28 T cell receptor beta chains below was sequenced from the same sample in a study of blood T cell repertoires in COVID-19 (dated by TCRdb to 2018 to 2020). The method behind the library was the immunoSEQ multiplex PCR assay. TCRdb retrieved this table from immuneACCESS and kept in-frame rearrangements only. Not all clones are present; in checked studies, unresolved V genes account for under half, and no reason is known for the remainder. The table for this sample lists 150,000 to 190,000 clones; approximately 90% of them were counted only once. Jointly, the top ten make up about 2.5% of the sample. Sequenced: peripheral blood. These TCRs come from a woman in her seventies with acute or convalescent COVID-19.

The rearrangement joins TRBV3-1 (or the pseudogene TRBV3-2) to TRBJ1-2; perhaps TRBD1 as D (5 bases). Trimming stripped 4 bases from V and 4 bases from J, with 13 bases between. From germline, CDR1 is LGHDT and CDR2 YNNKEL (reference sequence). CDR3 length: 14 amino acids. The DNA of the CDR3 is TGTGCCAGCAGCCGTGCCGGGGGACTCTATGGCTACACCTTC. It specifies CASSRAGGLYGYTF.

V is TRBV5-1 and J is TRBJ2-5, with D perhaps TRBD2 (6 bases). Deletions cut 3 bases from V and 4 bases from J, with 16 bases between. The CDR3 is 15 amino acids. Germline V gene sequence: CDR1 SGHRS, CDR2 YFSETQ. Written as DNA, the CDR3 is TGCGCCAGCAGCTCCAGCGGGTATGGGGGAGAGACCCAGTACTTC. Amino acids: CASSSSGYGGETQYF.

The chain couples TRBV18 to TRBJ1-2; 8 nucleotides agree with TRBD1. This CDR3 has 13 amino acids. The V segment lost 2 bases and the J segment 8 bases; nucleotides outside the gene matches: 4. The germline gives CDR1 KGHSH, CDR2 LQKENI. As DNA, the CDR3 is TGTGCCAGCTCACCATCAGGGGGCGAGGGCTACACCTTC. It codes for CASSPSGGEGYTF.

The chain is built from TRBV5-1 and TRBJ1-5; TRBD1 matches at 9 bases. From germline, CDR1 is SGHRS and CDR2 YFSETQ. V lost 4 bases, J lost 6 bases, and 5 bases stayed unmatched. This CDR3 is built from 14 residues. CDR3 in amino acids: CASSPGTGFQPQHF. CDR3 DNA: TGCGCCAGCAGCCCCGGGACAGGGTTTCAGCCCCAGCATTTT.

This sequence joins TRBV30 and TRBJ1-1; D may be TRBD1 (5 bases). CDR1 is GTSNPN, CDR2 SVGIG, per germline (reference sequence). Trimming removed 2 bases at V and 7 bases at J, with 20 bases between. The length of the CDR3 is 15 residues. The CDR3 is CAWSSPGRARIEAFF. CDR3 coding DNA: TGTGCCTGGAGTTCCCCCGGCAGGGCTCGGATTGAAGCTTTCTTT.

The chain carries TRBV6-5 and TRBJ1-6; the D gene is possibly TRBD1 (5 bases). Germline V CDR1 and CDR2: MNHEY, SVGAGI. The CDR3 spans 14 residues. Trimming cost V 9 bases and J 8 bases, with 17 bases left between them. Here the CDR3 reads CASGEMGGDSPLHF. CDR3 sequence (DNA): TGTGCCAGTGGGGAGATGGGGGGTGATTCACCCCTCCACTTT.

The chain carries TRBV30 and TRBJ1-2, with D possibly TRBD1 on 6 matching bases. Germline CDR1 GTSNPN, CDR2 SVGIG (reference sequence). V was trimmed by 2 bases and J by 5 bases, leaving 12 bases between them. The CDR3 spans 13 residues. The CDR3 protein is CAWSMGAHYGYTF. CDR3 DNA sequence: TGTGCCTGGAGTATGGGGGCGCATTATGGCTACACCTTC.

This clone was observed a single time. The chain combines TRBV3-1 (or the pseudogene TRBV3-2) with TRBJ2-1; 9 nucleotides agree with TRBD2. The germline CDR1 and CDR2 sequences are LGHDT and YNNKEL (reference sequence). The CDR3 has 16 residues. Losses at the gene ends were 4 bases for V and 8 bases for J; bases not matched to a gene: 12. The CDR3 region has the DNA TGTGCCAGCAGCCCGTCTCGTAGCGGGGGAGTCTATGAGCAGTTCTTC. It is translated as CASSPSRSGGVYEQFF.

This chain uses TRBV6-5 with TRBJ2-7; possible D gene TRBD1, 5 bases. V lost 6 bases to trimming and J lost 4 bases, with 16 bases between them. The CDR3 loop spans 14 amino acids. Per the germline V gene, CDR1 is MNHEY and CDR2 is SVGAGI. CDR3 sequence: CASSAGKGAYEQYV. CDR3 DNA sequence: TGTGCCAGCAGCGCAGGGAAGGGCGCTTACGAGCAGTACGTC.

The chain uses TRBV7-8 and TRBJ1-6; TRBD1 matches 8 bases. V was clipped by 5 bases and J by 9 bases; unmatched bases: 6. Germline CDR1 SGHVS, CDR2 FQNEAQ. The CDR3 length is 14 residues. The CDR3 DNA follows: TGTGCCAGCAGCGACAGGGGACAGAGTTCACCCCTCCACTTT. It specifies CASSDRGQSSPLHF.

This clone came up once. This rearrangement joins TRBV13 to TRBJ1-1, with a tentative D call TRBD1 (5 bases). CDR1 and CDR2 from the germline V gene are PRHDT and FYEKMQ (reference sequence). This CDR3 comprises 15 residues. V was cut by 5 bases and J by 1 base, with 14 bases left in between. CDR3 nucleotide sequence: TGTGCCAGCAGCGGACCTGGTCAGGGGAACACTGAAGCTTTCTTT. It specifies CASSGPGQGNTEAFF.

This clone was counted once. This sequence joins TRBV6-5 and TRBJ1-2, with D possibly matching TRBD1 (6 bases). This CDR3 has 13 amino acids. V shed 8 bases and J shed 9 bases, with 19 bases lying between them. Germline V CDR1 and CDR2: MNHEY, SVGAGI. The CDR3 DNA sequence: TGTGCCAGCTCGGGGGGCTCCGGGCGGCGCTACACCTTC. Translated, it gives CASSGGSGRRYTF.

The rearrangement uses TRBV28 and TRBJ1-1, with no clear D. The CDR3 totals 13 residues. V was clipped by 6 bases and J by 1 base, with 9 bases between them. The germline V gene has CDR1 MDHEN and CDR2 SYDVKM. The CDR3: CASRPNRNTEAFF. As DNA, the CDR3 is TGTGCCAGCAGACCAAACAGGAACACTGAAGCTTTCTTT.

A word on this clone: A junction end diverges from the germline sequence, so it may reflect a read error. As DNA, the CDR3 is TGTGCCAGCAGCACGACAGGGTTCTCCCAGAACTTC. As protein: CASSTTGFSQNF. V usage is TRBV6-2 or TRBV6-3 and J usage is TRBJ2-7; 7 positions agree with TRBD1. Germline V lookup: CDR1 MNHEY, CDR2 SVGEGT. The CDR3 consists of 12 residues.

This clone was counted once. J is TRBJ1-5 and V is TRBV5-1; 7 bases align to TRBD1. CDR3 length: 13 amino acids. The V gene's germline CDR1 is SGHRS and CDR2 YFSETQ. Germline trimming cut 3 bases from V and 4 bases from J; bases unmatched to any gene: 1. The CDR3 here is CASSWDSNQPQHF. The DNA of the CDR3 is TGCGCCAGCAGCTGGGACAGTAATCAGCCCCAGCATTTT.

The CDR3 region is CASSSAGTGTYGYTF. The CDR3 DNA is TGTGCCAGCAGTTCCGCCGGGACAGGGACCTATGGCTACACCTTC. J is TRBJ1-2 and V is TRBV28, with TRBD1 identical over 9 bases. V gave up 4 bases and J gave up 4 bases; unmatched junction bases: 7. The CDR3 covers 15 residues. The V gene's germline CDR1 is MDHEN and CDR2 SYDVKM.

J is TRBJ1-1 and V is TRBV15; 8 nucleotides align to TRBD1. CDR3 size: 17 residues. From germline, CDR1 is LNHNV and CDR2 YYDKDF (reference sequence). The ends lost 0 bases at V and 3 bases at J; junction bases unmatched: 9. The CDR3 region has the DNA TGTGCCACCAGCAGAGATACCTCAGGGGGCTGGTACACTGAAGCTTTCTTT. Residues: CATSRDTSGGWYTEAFF.

The genes are TRBV6-6 and TRBJ2-5, with D tentatively TRBD2 (6 bases). This CDR3 is built from 14 residues. Germline assignment: CDR1 MNHNY and CDR2 SVGAGI (reference sequence). V was shortened by 0 bases and J by 2 bases, with 7 bases between the two germline ends. CDR3 protein: CASSYSGRQETQYF. CDR3 sequence (DNA): TGTGCCAGCAGTTACTCAGGGAGGCAAGAGACCCAGTACTTC.

J is TRBJ1-1 and V is TRBV5-1, with a weak D call TRBD1 (6 bases). CDR1 and CDR2 from the germline V gene are SGHRS and YFSETQ. This CDR3 is 16 amino acids long. The V and J ends lost 1 base and 4 bases respectively, with 17 bases between them. CDR3 in amino acids: CASSLSTGTTLTEAFF. Written as DNA, the CDR3 is TGCGCCAGCAGCTTGAGTACCGGGACAACTCTCACTGAAGCTTTCTTT.

The CDR3 here is CASSTSGLNEQFF. The CDR3 bases are TGTGCCAGCTCGACTAGCGGACTCAATGAGCAGTTCTTC. V and J are TRBV5-5 and TRBJ2-1, with TRBD2 matching over 9 bases. V lost 7 bases to trimming and J lost 6 bases; unmatched junction nucleotides: 5. Germline CDR1 SGHKS, CDR2 YYEKEE (reference sequence). The CDR3 covers 13 residues. The full variable domain, completed using reference TRBV5-5 and TRBJ2-1, is DAGVTQSPTHLIKTRGQQVTLRCSPISGHKSVSWYQQVLGQGPQFIFQYYEKEERGRGNFPDRFSARQFPNYSSELNVNALLLGDSALYLCASSTSGLNEQFFGPGTRLTVL.

V gene TRBV5-5 combines with J gene TRBJ2-7; a weak D match, TRBD1 (6 bases). Germline assignment: CDR1 SGHKS and CDR2 YYEKEE (reference sequence). CDR3 length: 12 residues. Trimming left V 0 bases short and J 7 bases short, with 8 bases between. In nucleotides, the CDR3 is TGTGCCAGCAGCTTGGGAGGGGGAGAGCAGTACGTC. Translated, it gives CASSLGGGEQYV.

The chain combines TRBV11-1 with TRBJ2-5, with D possibly TRBD1 on 6 matching bases. CDR1 SGHAT and CDR2 FQDESV come from the germline V gene (reference sequence). V was cut by 5 bases and J by 5 bases, with 15 bases left in between. The CDR3 covers 14 residues. The CDR3 loop reads CASSPTRGWETQYF. CDR3 nucleotide sequence: TGTGCCAGCAGCCCCACCAGGGGCTGGGAGACCCAGTACTTC.

This chain uses TRBV6-5 with TRBJ2-5; the D gene is possibly TRBD1 (6 bases). V gave up 0 bases and J gave up 7 bases, with 12 bases separating them. Germline V gene sequence: CDR1 MNHEY, CDR2 SVGAGI. The CDR3 has 14 residues. CDR3: CASSYSSLQGTQYF. CDR3 in DNA: TGTGCCAGCAGTTACTCGTCCTTACAGGGGACCCAGTACTTC.

The chain is built from TRBV5-1 and TRBJ1-1; the D is unclear. This CDR3 has 13 amino acids. The V gene's germline CDR1 is SGHRS and CDR2 YFSETQ. Trimming took 0 bases from V and 7 from J, leaving 10 bases between them. In DNA form, the CDR3 reads TGCGCCAGCAGCTTGGCGGGGTCGGGTGAAGCTTTCTTT. The encoded protein is CASSLAGSGEAFF.

This clone was recorded once. The V and J genes are TRBV4-1 and TRBJ1-3; D possibly corresponds to TRBD1 (5 bases). CDR1 MGHRA and CDR2 YSYEKL come from the germline V gene. V was shortened by 4 bases and J by 7 bases, with 11 bases between the two germline ends. CDR3 size: 13 residues. The CDR3 DNA reads as TGCGCCAGCAGCCGGGGGGACGGGAACACCATATATTTT. It yields the protein CASSRGDGNTIYF.

V is TRBV10-3 and J is TRBJ2-1, with a possible D match to TRBD2 (6 bases). The CDR3 totals 13 residues. The ends were cut back, 10 bases at V and 6 bases at J, with 16 bases in the middle. Germline-derived CDR1 and CDR2 are ENHRY and SYGVKD. CDR3 coding DNA: TGTGCCACGGCCGGGGGTCAACCCAATGAGCAGTTCTTC. This translates into CATAGGQPNEQFF.

The chain has TRBV19 and TRBJ2-5; 8 nucleotides agree with TRBD2. Germline CDR1 LNHDA, CDR2 SQIVND (reference sequence). V trimming: 6 bases; J trimming: 1 base; junction bases outside the gene matches: 10. The CDR3 is made up of 16 amino acids. The CDR3 region is CASSDSGASFQETQYF. The CDR3 bases are TGTGCCAGTAGCGATAGCGGGGCCTCATTCCAAGAGACCCAGTACTTC.

This clone appeared a few times. This sequence joins TRBV9 and TRBJ1-6; D not resolved. The CDR3 is made up of 15 amino acids. Trimming removed 0 bases at V and 3 bases at J, with 7 bases between. Germline V gene data show CDR1 as SGDLS and CDR2 as YYNGEE. CDR3 protein: CASSVDISYNSPLHF. CDR3 nucleotide sequence: TGTGCCAGCAGCGTAGATATTAGCTATAATTCACCCCTCCACTTT.